This entry describes one T cell receptor beta chain. Its cognate antigen is unknown. The PCR used 60 Vbeta and 13 Jbeta primers. Data came from immunoSEQ multiplex PCR; TCRdb stores just in-frame clones and leaves some out. Altogether fewer than 200,000 clones are present, 60% to 85% being singletons, with the ten largest covering 2.5% to 3.5%. These data come from a study of cytomegalovirus exposure and HLA in healthy donors. Study results and limitations: In a later analysis, at a false discovery rate of 0.05, approximately 16,000 TCR beta sequences matched HLA alleles. It was about 180 TCR beta chains that were listed as cytomegalovirus-associated.

After removal of 4 bases from V and 3 bases from J, the junction contained 5 bases not matched to a gene. The CDR3 contains 15 residues. Germline lookup yields CDR1 MNHNS and CDR2 SASEGT. This TCR derives from a woman between 50 and 59 years old in good health and CMV-seropositive. The V call is TRBV6-1, the J call TRBJ2-1, with 8 positions matching TRBD1. The sequencing input was PBMCs. The CDR3 nucleotides are TGTGCCAGCAGTGGGCGACAGGGGCTCTACAATGAGCAGTTCTTC. It specifies CASSGRQGLYNEQFF.